This T cell receptor beta chain was captured by sequencing in a study of blood T cell repertoires in COVID-19 (dated by TCRdb to the early 2020s). Looking at the study overall: Samples covering the acute and convalescent phases of COVID-19 were provided by collaborators in the United States, Italy and Spain. The material from the prospective study consisted of cDNA or gDNA derived from T cells, B-cell-depleted T cells, or PBMCs. The dataset comprised deeply sampled blood TCRbeta repertoires from subjects exposed to, actively infected with, or recovered from COVID-19. The samples were drawn from two sources: the first 160 participants of the ongoing ImmuneRACE study, and 1,000 to 1,500 subjects contributed by 6 global collaborators. The repertoires were released in a freely available public database intended as a resource for research on the immune response to SARS-CoV-2. A de-identified subject ID, COVID-19 status, age in years and sex were almost always included in the sample metadata. HLA class I and class II types, where available, came from metadata supplied by the sample provider rather than from assay-based typing. General conclusions and limits of the study: The amount of clinical and demographic metadata varied by source and participant and was provided uncurated.

The immunoSEQ Assay, a bias-controlled multiplex PCR, was used to amplify TCRbeta CDR3 regions from genomic DNA. In the paper's pipeline: Nucleated cell counts per sample were estimated from amplification of reference gene primers within the assay. Sequence reads were collapsed and filtered to measure the absolute abundance of every unique TCRbeta CDR3 rearrangement. Productive Simpson clonality was computed per sample as the square root of Simpson's diversity index over productive rearrangements. In its TCRdb copy, this immuneACCESS table keeps in-frame sequences only and misses some clones. Where compared with another copy, unresolved V genes explain less than half of these, and the others have no known cause. V and J calls and clone size are given by that table; D and trimming were obtained from the DNA. The sample has 200,000 or so clones on record, 86% of them singletons. Jointly, the top ten make up 3% to 4.5% of the sample.

Measured from the cysteine to the phenylalanine, the CDR3 is 14 residues long. CDR3 DNA is the only sequence kept; it has 42 bases, read in frame from the first base. The germline V gene sets CDR1 to SGHVS and CDR2 to FNYEAQ. Germline trimming amounts to 6 bases on V and 5 bases on J, with 7 as the count of junction bases outside the gene matches. Remarks on this clone: Which antigen it targets is not known. Base qualities are not recorded, but no much larger clone differs from it by a single base.

Participants in the prospective study were enrolled through a virtual design, were aged roughly 18 to 100 years, and lived in 24 United States geographic areas. Cohort assignment in the prospective study relied on participant-reported clinical history from a screening survey and a study questionnaire. In the prospective study, whole blood, serum and a nasopharyngeal or oropharyngeal swab were collected from each participant by mobile phlebotomists. Additional blood draws and questionnaires over an approximately 2-month period could optionally be provided by prospective study participants. Before DNA extraction, prospective study blood samples were shipped either frozen or at room temperature.

The V and J genes are TRBV7-6 and TRBJ1-5; TRBD1 fits 7 bases in the junction. This clonotype was sampled from a woman aged 40-49 years with acute COVID-19. Sequencing was carried out using PBMCs or T cells enriched from blood (not recorded which). The nucleotide sequence reads TGTGCCAGCAGTACGGGGCAGGGGGATCAGCCCCAGCATTTT. Protein translation: CASSTGQGDQPQHF.